The 31 T cell receptor beta chains given below trace back to one sample, sequenced in a study of cytotoxic CD8 clonotypes in ibrutinib-treated CLL. Repertoires were generated with immunoSEQ multiplex PCR, while TCRdb's copy carries only in-frame clones and drops some. The data contain 250,000 to 350,000 clones, 60% to 80% of them seen just once; the ten biggest clones take up about 5.3%. The starting material was PBMCs, obtained at disease progression, from a patient treated with ibrutinib. These receptors were obtained from a human donor with chronic lymphocytic leukemia.

This clone was seen a single time. The rearrangement joins TRBV29-1 to TRBJ2-5, with 8 positions matching TRBD2. V lost 6 bases and J lost 1; bases outside the gene matches: 16. The CDR3 extends over 17 amino acids. Germline loops: CDR1 SQVTM, CDR2 ANQGSEA. The CDR3 loop is CSVSPGLERGIQETQYF. The CDR3 DNA is TGCAGCGTGTCCCCGGGACTAGAGCGGGGGATCCAAGAGACCCAGTACTTC.

V and J are TRBV5-1 and TRBJ2-3, with D uncertain. There are 12 residues in the CDR3. Germline assignment: CDR1 SGHRS and CDR2 YFSETQ. The V end lost 5 bases, the J end lost 0 bases, and 4 bases lay between the germline ends. In DNA, the CDR3 is TGCGCCAGCAGTACTAGCACAGATACGCAGTATTTT. Protein sequence: CASSTSTDTQYF. Supplemented by reference TRBV5-1 and TRBJ2-3, the full variable domain reads KAGVTQTPRYLIKTRGQQVTLSCSPISGHRSVSWYQQTPGQGLQFLFEYFSETQRNKGNFPGRFSGRQFSNSRSEMNVSTLELGDSALYLCASSTSTDTQYFGPGTRLTVL.

This clone has just one count. The chain employs TRBV16 and TRBJ2-7, with a weak D call TRBD1 (5 bases). Trimming cost V 1 base and J 6 bases, with 22 bases left between them. Germline V lookup: CDR1 KGHSY, CDR2 FQNENV. The CDR3 extends over 17 amino acids. CDR3 DNA: TGTGCCAGCAGCCAATTCCGCCTGGCCCAGGGTCCCAGCGAGCAGTACTTC. Translation gives CASSQFRLAQGPSEQYF. Variable domain in full (rest from reference TRBV16 and TRBJ2-7): GEEVAQTPKHLVRGEGQKAKLYCAPIKGHSYVFWYQQVLKNEFKFLISFQNENVFDETGMPKERFSAKCLPNSPCSLEIQATKLEDSAVYFCASSQFRLAQGPSEQYFGPGTRLTVT.

The rearrangement uses TRBV4-1 and TRBJ1-6; D perhaps matches TRBD1 (5 bases). The CDR3 spans 12 residues. The V end was cut by 1 base, the J end by 16 bases, with 11 bases between. Germline lookup yields CDR1 MGHRA and CDR2 YSYEKL. CDR3 sequence reads: CASSQGWGRLHF. The CDR3 coding sequence is TGCGCCAGCAGCCAAGGCTGGGGACGACTCCACTTT.

The chain joins TRBV4-1 to TRBJ2-7, with 7 bases lining up with TRBD1. From germline, CDR1 is MGHRA and CDR2 YSYEKL. V dropped 3 bases and J dropped 4; count of bases not matched to a gene: 9. This CDR3 region has 15 residues. The CDR3 sequence is CASSHRTGEQYEQYF. As DNA, the CDR3 is TGCGCCAGCAGCCACCGAACAGGGGAGCAGTACGAGCAGTACTTC.

The chain joins TRBV7-9 to TRBJ2-1; D call uncertain. Trimming cost V 2 bases and J 6 bases, with 2 bases left between them. Per the germline V gene, CDR1 is SEHNR and CDR2 is FQNEAQ (reference sequence). CDR3 length: 11 amino acids. CDR3 nucleotides: TGTGCCAGCAGCTTAAGCAATGAGCAGTTCTTC. The encoded protein is CASSLSNEQFF. The complete variable domain, with remaining parts taken from reference TRBV7-9 and TRBJ2-1, reads DTGVSQNPRHKITKRGQNVTFRCDPISEHNRLYWYRQTLGQGPEFLTYFQNEAQLEKSRLLSDRFSAERPKGSFSTLEIQRTEQGDSAMYLCASSLSNEQFFGPGTRLTVL.

The chain carries TRBV4-3 and TRBJ2-7, with 15 bases aligning to TRBD2. This CDR3 region has 18 residues. Losses at the gene ends were 1 base for V and 0 bases for J; bases not matched to a gene: 4. The germline V gene has CDR1 LGHNA and CDR2 YSLEER. The CDR3 sequence is CASSQAGTSGRISYEQYF. CDR3 coding DNA: TGCGCCAGCAGCCAAGCGGGGACTAGCGGGAGGATCTCCTACGAGCAGTACTTC.

The chain joins TRBV11-2 to TRBJ2-7; D is unresolved. The germline gives CDR1 SGHAT, CDR2 FQNNGV. This CDR3 is 13 amino acids long. V was trimmed by 5 bases and J by 2 bases, leaving 10 bases between them. CDR3: CASSPTTTYEQYF. CDR3 coding DNA: TGTGCCAGCAGCCCTACTACTACCTACGAGCAGTACTTC.

V is TRBV7-3 and J is TRBJ2-7; no reliable D call. Germline CDR1 and CDR2: SGHTA and FQGTGA. The V end was cut by 1 base, the J end by 7 bases, with 8 bases between. This CDR3 contains 12 residues. The CDR3 region is CASSLMAREQYF. In DNA, the CDR3 is TGTGCCAGCAGCTTAATGGCGAGGGAGCAGTACTTC.

The chain uses TRBV7-2 and TRBJ2-7; D is possibly TRBD1 (6 bases). The CDR3 length is 15 residues. Germline V gene sequence: CDR1 SGHTA, CDR2 FQGNSA. The V end was cut by 5 bases, the J end by 0 bases, with 14 bases between. The CDR3 loop reads CASSGRDTSSYEQYF. CDR3 bases: TGTGCCAGCAGCGGACGGGACACGAGCTCCTACGAGCAGTACTTC.

The chain has TRBV7-9 and TRBJ2-7; D is undetermined. V was shortened by 6 bases and J by 2 bases, with 14 bases between the two germline ends. CDR3 length: 14 amino acids. Germline CDR1 reads SEHNR; CDR2 reads FQNEAQ (reference sequence). As DNA, the CDR3 is TGTGCCAGCAGTTACCGGGCACCCCCCTACGAGCAGTACTTC. It codes for CASSYRAPPYEQYF. Looking up the rest from reference TRBV7-9 and TRBJ2-7 gives the full variable domain: DTGVSQNPRHKITKRGQNVTFRCDPISEHNRLYWYRQTLGQGPEFLTYFQNEAQLEKSRLLSDRFSAERPKGSFSTLEIQRTEQGDSAMYLCASSYRAPPYEQYFGPGTRLTVT.

The chain carries TRBV7-9 and TRBJ1-5, with D unclear. The V end was cut by 1 base, the J end by 2 bases, with 9 bases between. CDR3 size: 15 residues. CDR1 SEHNR and CDR2 FQNEAQ come from the germline V gene (reference sequence). The CDR3 spells CASSLEGGGNQPQHF. The CDR3 DNA follows: TGTGCCAGCAGCTTAGAGGGTGGGGGCAATCAGCCCCAGCATTTT.

V is TRBV5-1 and J is TRBJ1-2, with TRBD1 identical over 9 bases. This CDR3 is 15 amino acids long. Germline-derived CDR1 and CDR2 are SGHRS and YFSETQ. The junction had 5 bases not matched to a gene; V was cut back by 3 bases and J by 2 bases. The CDR3 reads CASSWGTGSNYGYTF. The CDR3 DNA sequence: TGCGCCAGCAGCTGGGGGACAGGGTCGAACTATGGCTACACCTTC.

The chain couples TRBV23-1 to TRBJ1-1, with a weak D call TRBD1 (6 bases). TRBV23-1 is an ORF for which the function is uncertain. Between the trimmed V and J ends, which lost 2 bases and 6 bases, there was a span of 19 bases. The CDR3 runs 16 residues. The CDR3 coding sequence is TGCGCCAGCAGTCAAGGGGTCACAGGGATAAAGGCTGAAGCTTTCTTT. Its translation is CASSQGVTGIKAEAFF.

The chain has TRBV10-3 and TRBJ2-3, with TRBD1 as a possible D gene (5 bases). The ends were cut back, 10 bases at V and 0 bases at J, with 11 bases in the middle. The CDR3 runs 13 residues. Per the germline V gene, CDR1 is ENHRY and CDR2 is SYGVKD. The CDR3 region has the DNA TGTGCCACTCAAGGGGCTAGCACAGATACGCAGTATTTT. It codes for CATQGASTDTQYF.

This clone was recorded a few times. The chain recombines TRBV19 with TRBJ2-1, with D unclear. The V end was cut by 3 bases, the J end by 12 bases, with 12 bases between. The CDR3 has 12 residues. The V gene's germline CDR1 is LNHDA and CDR2 SQIVND (reference sequence). The CDR3 region has the DNA TGTGCCAGTAGTATTTCCGGATCCCTGCAGTTCTTC. It codes for CASSISGSLQFF.

The chain couples TRBV7-8 to TRBJ2-5; 7 nucleotides align to TRBD1. The CDR3 extends over 15 amino acids. The germline V gene encodes CDR1 SGHVS and CDR2 FQNEAQ. The trim removed 3 bases at V and 3 bases at J, leaving 7 bases unmatched. As DNA, the CDR3 is TGTGCCAGCAGCTTCTCCAGGGGGACCAAAGAGACCCAGTACTTC. This sequence encodes CASSFSRGTKETQYF. Combining the CDR3 with reference TRBV7-8 and TRBJ2-5 gives the whole variable domain GAGVSQSPRYKVAKRGQDVALRCDPISGHVSLFWYQQALGQGPEFLTYFQNEAQLDKSGLPSDRFFAERPEGSVSTLKIQRTQQEDSAVYLCASSFSRGTKETQYFGPGTRLLVL.

The V call is TRBV19, the J call TRBJ1-1; perhaps TRBD1 as D (5 bases). The germline V gene has CDR1 LNHDA and CDR2 SQIVND (reference sequence). Trimming removed 3 bases at V and 6 bases at J, with 14 bases between. CDR3 size: 14 residues. CDR3 coding DNA: TGTGCCAGTAGTATCGCAGGGAGCAATCCTGAAGCTTTCTTT. Residues: CASSIAGSNPEAFF.

CDR3 in amino acids: CASSDLRWEENYEQYF. In nucleotides, the CDR3 is TGTGCCAGCAGTGATCTGAGGTGGGAGGAGAACTACGAGCAGTACTTC. The chain recombines TRBV2 with TRBJ2-7, with D maybe TRBD2 (6 bases). V gave up 3 bases and J gave up 3 bases, with 18 bases separating them. The V gene's germline CDR1 is SNHLY and CDR2 FYNNEI. CDR3 length: 16 residues.

This clone was observed a handful of times. The chain joins TRBV18 to TRBJ1-2; possible D gene TRBD1, 6 bases. The ends were cut back, 0 bases at V and 7 bases at J, with 9 bases in the middle. Per germline, CDR1 KGHSH and CDR2 LQKENI. CDR3 length: 13 residues. The CDR3 DNA reads as TGTGCCAGCTCACCACCGTGGGGGGCTGGCTACACCTTC. Residues: CASSPPWGAGYTF.

The chain joins TRBV7-6 to TRBJ2-1, with D possibly matching TRBD2 (6 bases). CDR3 length equals 19 residues. Per the germline V gene, CDR1 is SGHVS and CDR2 is FNYEAQ. V lost 1 base and J lost 0, with 19 bases in between. The CDR3 nucleotides are TGTGCCAGCAGCTTAGGTCCACTAGCTGATCGGGACTCCTACAATGAGCAGTTCTTC. It yields the protein CASSLGPLADRDSYNEQFF.

The chain carries TRBV5-4 and TRBJ2-3; D perhaps matches TRBD2 (6 bases). The length of the CDR3 is 14 residues. V shed 0 bases and J shed 3 bases, with 8 bases lying between them. CDR1 and CDR2 (germline): SGHNT, YYREEE (reference sequence). CDR3 DNA: TGTGCCAGCAGCTTGGGACTAGTGACAGATACGCAGTATTTT. It codes for CASSLGLVTDTQYF.

This rearrangement joins TRBV9 to TRBJ2-5; D is tentatively TRBD1 or TRBD2 (6 bases each). The CDR3 is 15 amino acids. Germline loops: CDR1 SGDLS, CDR2 YYNGEE. The ends were cut back, 0 bases at V and 4 bases at J, with 13 bases in the middle. Written as DNA, the CDR3 is TGTGCCAGCAGCGTAGGAGGGGGGTCCGGAGAGACCCAGTACTTC. This codes for CASSVGGGSGETQYF. The full variable domain, in which reference TRBV9 and TRBJ2-5 provide the parts outside the CDR3, is DSGVTQTPKHLITATGQRVTLRCSPRSGDLSVYWYQQSLDQGLQFLIQYYNGEERAKGNILERFSAQQFPDLHSELNLSSLELGDSALYFCASSVGGGSGETQYFGPGTRLLVL.

This rearrangement joins TRBV5-1 to TRBJ1-2; 8 nucleotides align to TRBD1. Trimming took 4 bases from V and 4 from J; bases not matched to a gene: 9. This CDR3 is built from 15 residues. CDR1 SGHRS and CDR2 YFSETQ come from the germline V gene. The CDR3 is CASSIRTGLGYGYTF. In nucleotides, the CDR3 is TGCGCCAGCAGCATTCGGACAGGGCTGGGCTATGGCTACACCTTC.

The chain uses TRBV19 and TRBJ2-7; tentatively, D is TRBD2 (5 bases). Per the germline V gene, CDR1 is LNHDA and CDR2 is SQIVND (reference sequence). This CDR3 has 13 amino acids. V lost 5 bases and J lost 2, with 10 bases in between. CDR3 amino acids: CASSLHGTYEQYF. The CDR3 coding sequence is TGTGCCAGTAGTCTCCACGGGACCTACGAGCAGTACTTC.

This rearrangement joins TRBV7-9 to TRBJ2-5; perhaps TRBD2 as D (6 bases). The CDR3 sequence is 15 residues long. With 5 bases removed from V and 5 bases from J, the gap between germline ends came to 18 bases. The V gene's germline CDR1 is SEHNR and CDR2 FQNEAQ (reference sequence). CDR3: CASSPPTSRSETQYF. In DNA form, the CDR3 reads TGTGCCAGCAGCCCTCCGACTAGTCGGAGTGAGACCCAGTACTTC.

This sequence joins TRBV9 and TRBJ2-6; a possible D gene is TRBD2 (6 bases). The germline CDR1 and CDR2 sequences are SGDLS and YYNGEE. The CDR3 is 17 residues long. The V gene lost 6 bases and the J gene lost 0 bases, with 16 bases spanning the gap. This chain's CDR3 is CASKGPGLNSGANVLTF. The CDR3, as DNA: TGTGCCAGCAAGGGGCCGGGACTGAACTCTGGGGCCAACGTCCTGACTTTC.

This clone has only a few counts. The chain links TRBV4-2 to TRBJ2-7; D is perhaps TRBD2 (6 bases). Germline lookup yields CDR1 LGHNA and CDR2 YNFKEQ. V lost 1 base and J 1 base, leaving 14 bases between the germline ends. The CDR3 sequence is 16 residues long. The chain's CDR3 is CASSQGVGGASYEQYF. The DNA for the CDR3 is TGTGCCAGCAGCCAAGGGGTCGGCGGGGCTTCCTACGAGCAGTACTTC.

The rearrangement links TRBV4-1 to TRBJ2-4; D may be TRBD2 (5 bases). Trimming removed 0 bases from V and 0 bases from J, with 18 bases in between. The CDR3 sequence is 19 residues long. CDR1 and CDR2 from the germline V gene are MGHRA and YSYEKL. CDR3 sequence: CASSQELSPGLLAKNIQYF. The DNA of the CDR3 is TGCGCCAGCAGCCAAGAACTGAGCCCTGGACTCCTAGCCAAAAACATTCAGTACTTC.

The CDR3 loop reads CASSPTSGGAHEQYF. CDR3 in DNA: TGCGCCAGCAGCCCTACTAGCGGGGGGGCCCACGAGCAGTACTTC. V is TRBV5-1 and J is TRBJ2-7; TRBD2 matches 13 bases. Trimming cost V 4 bases and J 5 bases; bases outside gene matches: 6. The CDR3 covers 15 residues. Germline loops: CDR1 SGHRS, CDR2 YFSETQ.

V usage is TRBV10-3 and J usage is TRBJ1-6, with 7 positions matching TRBD1. Germline CDR1 is ENHRY and CDR2 is SYGVKD. Germline trimming cut 6 bases from V and 4 bases from J; bases unmatched to any gene: 6. The CDR3 totals 15 residues. The CDR3 sequence is CAISVGTAYNSPLHF. The DNA for the CDR3 is TGTGCCATCAGCGTCGGGACAGCATATAATTCACCCCTCCACTTT.